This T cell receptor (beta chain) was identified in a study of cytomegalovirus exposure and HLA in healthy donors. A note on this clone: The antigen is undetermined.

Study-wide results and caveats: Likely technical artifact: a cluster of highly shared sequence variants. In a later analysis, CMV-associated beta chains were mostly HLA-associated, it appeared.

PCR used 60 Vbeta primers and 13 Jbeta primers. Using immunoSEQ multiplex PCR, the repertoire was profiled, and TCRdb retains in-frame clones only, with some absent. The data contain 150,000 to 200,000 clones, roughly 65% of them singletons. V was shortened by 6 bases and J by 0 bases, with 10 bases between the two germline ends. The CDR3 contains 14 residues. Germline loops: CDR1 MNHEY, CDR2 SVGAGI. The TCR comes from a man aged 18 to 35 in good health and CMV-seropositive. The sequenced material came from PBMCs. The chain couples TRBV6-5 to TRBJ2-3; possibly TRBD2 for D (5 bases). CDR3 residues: CASRVEGSTDTQYF. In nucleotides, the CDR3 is TGTGCCAGCAGGGTCGAGGGTAGCACAGATACGCAGTATTTT.